This T cell receptor beta chain was sequenced during a study of cytotoxic CD8 clonotypes in ibrutinib-treated CLL (dated by TCRdb to about 2021). Describing the broader study: The cohort was composed of under 12 relapsed/refractory and roughly 14 treatment-naive patients; IGHV unmutated status was identified in 17 to 18 patients. Every remission and progressive disease sample was obtained while ibrutinib was still being received by the patients. Cryopreserved peripheral blood mononuclear cells were obtained before treatment, at response, and at either sustained remission or disease progression. Partial responses were observed in 24 patients and complete responses in 2; after a median follow-up of around 68 months, remission was maintained in 14 patients and progression was observed in some twelve. Longitudinal samples were available for about 30% of the roughly 90 trial participants. Samples averaged approximately 260,000 productive templates and some 96,000 productive rearrangements. Response samples were obtained after a median of roughly eleven months of treatment, with a range of about 6 to 36 months. Findings and caveats that apply to the study as a whole: Sampling times were not matched between sustained-remission and progressing patients, and lymph node repertoires were not studied. Public clonotypes were rare and either shrank or stayed stable during treatment, and the rise in clonality at ibrutinib response reflected expansion of private clonotypes. Clonality rose at ibrutinib response, remained stable during sustained remission, and dropped back toward baseline at progression. At baseline, clonality was higher than in age-matched healthy donors and showed a strong correlation with circulating CD8+ T-cell counts.

A MiSeq instrument was used for deep resolution sequencing, which targeted depths ranging from 1 in 1 million up to 1 in 200,000 T cells, with coverage averaging 10x for each clonotype. The immunoSEQ hsTCRB Kit was used to generate the TCR beta libraries. In the paper's pipeline: Data were analyzed with ImmunoSEQ Data Assistant and ImmunoSEQ Analyzer, with V, D and J genes assigned per IMGT definitions. Clonality, which ranges from 0 to 1, was calculated by subtracting the normalized Shannon entropy of productive rearrangement frequencies from one. Only overrepresented clonotypes making up at least 0.05% of the repertoire of each patient were included in the public clonotype analysis. Some twelve repertoires from age-matched healthy donors, obtained from immuneACCESS, served as clonality controls. The clones in this table, taken by TCRdb from immuneACCESS, are in-frame only. Not every clone is retained; where verified, under half of the shortfall comes from an unresolved V gene, and the cause of the rest is unknown. The V and J calls and clone size were taken over from that table, and D and trimming were inferred from the DNA. The sample contains 130,000 or so clones, 77% of them found a single time. The ten most abundant clones make up about 27% of the sample.

A word on this clone: Which antigen it targets is not known. Per-base qualities were not stored, and no clone one base away is much larger.

Per the publication, the time point label means: approximately eleven months on ibrutinib. For TCR beta library preparation, around 2.2 micrograms of genomic DNA was extracted from cryopreserved PBMCs. Longitudinal blood samples from CLL patients on ibrutinib monotherapy underwent high-throughput TCR beta sequencing. The patients took part in an open-label, single-center phase 2 trial of ibrutinib monotherapy. CDR3 length: 13 amino acids, cysteine to phenylalanine. Only the CDR3 portion is preserved as DNA: 39 bases, with reading frame beginning at the first base. Deletion took 4 bases off V and 0 bases off J, with a span of 7 bases between the germline ends. CDR1 SGHVS and CDR2 FNYEAQ were looked up in the germline V gene.

The chain employs TRBV7-6 and TRBJ2-7; a confident D gene designation cannot be given. This clonotype was sampled from a human donor with chronic lymphocytic leukemia. The material sequenced was PBMCs, taken after 12 months of ibrutinib treatment. The sequence in DNA is TGTGCCAGCAGCTCGGGTCTCTCCTACGAGCAGTACTTC. This gives the protein CASSSGLSYEQYF.